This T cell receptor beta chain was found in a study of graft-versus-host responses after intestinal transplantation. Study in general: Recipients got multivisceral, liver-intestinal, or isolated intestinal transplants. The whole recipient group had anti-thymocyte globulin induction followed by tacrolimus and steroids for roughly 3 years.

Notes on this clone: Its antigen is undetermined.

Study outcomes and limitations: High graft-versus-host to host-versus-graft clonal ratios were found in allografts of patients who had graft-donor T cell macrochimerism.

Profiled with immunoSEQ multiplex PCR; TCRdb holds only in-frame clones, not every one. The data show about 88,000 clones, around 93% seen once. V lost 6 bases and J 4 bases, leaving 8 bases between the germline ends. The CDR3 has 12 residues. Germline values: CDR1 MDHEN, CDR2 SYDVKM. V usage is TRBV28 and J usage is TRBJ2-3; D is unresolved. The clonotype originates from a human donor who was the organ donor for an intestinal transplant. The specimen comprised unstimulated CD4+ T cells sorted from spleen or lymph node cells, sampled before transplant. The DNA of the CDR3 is TGTGCCAGCAGCGCCACTGCAGATACGCAGTATTTT. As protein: CASSATADTQYF.